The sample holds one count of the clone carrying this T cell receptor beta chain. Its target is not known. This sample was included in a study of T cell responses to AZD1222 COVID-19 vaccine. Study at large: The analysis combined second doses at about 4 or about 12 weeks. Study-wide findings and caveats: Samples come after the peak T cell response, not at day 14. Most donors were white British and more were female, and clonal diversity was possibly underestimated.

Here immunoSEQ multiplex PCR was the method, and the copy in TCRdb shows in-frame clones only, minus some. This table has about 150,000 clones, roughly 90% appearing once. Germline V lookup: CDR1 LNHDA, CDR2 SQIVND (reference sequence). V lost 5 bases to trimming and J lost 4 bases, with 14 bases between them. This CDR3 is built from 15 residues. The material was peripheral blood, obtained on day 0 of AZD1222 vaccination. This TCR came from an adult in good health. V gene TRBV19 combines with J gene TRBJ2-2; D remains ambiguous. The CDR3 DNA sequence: TGTGCCAGTAGTCGTACACAGTGGCCCACCGGGGAGCTGTTTTTT. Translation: CASSRTQWPTGELFF.